This T cell receptor (beta chain) came from a study of T cell responses to AZD1222 COVID-19 vaccine. General observations from the study: Epitopes outside B.1.351 and B.1.1.7 mutated regions reportedly drew nearly half of spike TCRs. Receipt of two AZD1222 doses was followed by a rise in Spike-specific TCR breadth and depth. Among AZD1222 vaccinees, only six or seven were seropositive at baseline.

Only in-frame clones appear in the TCRdb table, and some are missing; sequencing was by immunoSEQ multiplex PCR. This sample has about 90,000 clones; more than 75% occur once, and the top ten carry 4% to 6%. In regard to this clone: The antigen remains undetermined.

From germline, CDR1 is SNHLY and CDR2 FYNNEI. The CDR3 has 14 residues. Losses at the gene ends were 5 bases for V and 1 base for J; bases not matched to a gene: 2. The receptor was derived from an adult in good health. The chain is built from TRBV2 and TRBJ1-5, with 7 bases aligning to TRBD1. The sample in question was peripheral blood, obtained on day 0 of MenACWY control vaccination. CDR3 nucleotide sequence: TGTGCCAGCAGTTTGACAGGGAGCAATCAGCCCCAGCATTTT. Amino acid sequence: CASSLTGSNQPQHF.